The source of this TCR beta chain is a study of T cells in localized non-small cell lung cancer. On this clone itself: Its antigen remains unknown.

Data came from immunoSEQ multiplex PCR; TCRdb stores just in-frame clones and leaves some out. Among about 20,000 clones listed, about nine tenths were seen once. V was shortened by 4 bases and J by 6 bases, with 16 bases between the two germline ends. The CDR3 consists of 15 residues. Germline V gene sequence: CDR1 SGHAT, CDR2 FQNNGV. Study results and limitations: Appearance in adjacent lung was seen for a median approximately 59 of the top 100 tumor clones.

The specimen comprised PBMCs, sampled before any cancer treatment. The receptor's source is a man between 35 and 75 years old with stage II squamous cell lung carcinoma. The chain combines TRBV11-2 with TRBJ1-3; possible D gene TRBD1, 6 bases. The CDR3 region is CASSSLRGAVNTIYF. The CDR3 nucleotides read TGTGCCAGCAGCTCCCTGAGGGGGGCTGTAAACACCATATATTTT.